This passage covers 10 T cell receptor beta chains from one sample sequenced in a study of PD-1 blockade in classical Hodgkin lymphoma. Generated by immunoSEQ multiplex PCR, the TCRdb table keeps only in-frame clones and is missing some. The sample lists fewer than 25,000 clones, about 91% occurring once. Indicated time point: newly diagnosed, previously untreated cHL patient sample. Negative selection with magnetic separation was used to purify CD4+ T cells from thawed PBMCs. Sequencing input: CD4+ T cells from blood. These receptors were collected from a human donor with classical Hodgkin lymphoma.

This clone came up a few times. The genes are TRBV6-6 and TRBJ1-2; D ambiguous. V was clipped by 4 bases and J by 4 bases, with 7 bases between them. Germline V lookup: CDR1 MNHNY, CDR2 SVGAGI (reference sequence). CDR3 length equals 12 residues. The CDR3 DNA is TGTGCCAGCAGTTCGTTATCCTATGGCTACACCTTC. Residues: CASSSLSYGYTF.

V gene TRBV12-5 combines with J gene TRBJ2-7; 11 bases are a match to TRBD2. CDR1 LGHNT and CDR2 FRNRAP come from the germline V gene. This CDR3 is 17 amino acids long. The junction had 8 bases not matched to a gene; V was cut back by 1 base and J by 3 bases. The CDR3: CASGLATGTSGVYEQYF. In nucleotides, the CDR3 is TGTGCTAGTGGTTTGGCTACCGGGACTAGCGGAGTCTACGAGCAGTACTTC.

The chain links TRBV5-1 to TRBJ2-2; TRBD1 matches at 7 bases. This CDR3 has 13 amino acids. The trim removed 2 bases at V and 6 bases at J, leaving 1 base unmatched. Per germline, CDR1 SGHRS and CDR2 YFSETQ. CDR3 amino acids: CASSLQGPGELFF. The CDR3 DNA reads TGCGCCAGCAGCTTACAGGGGCCCGGGGAGCTGTTTTTT.

The chain combines TRBV5-8 with TRBJ2-5, with a weak D call TRBD1 (6 bases). With 0 bases removed from V and 4 bases from J, the gap between germline ends came to 10 bases. CDR3 length equals 14 residues. Germline assignment: CDR1 SGHTS and CDR2 YDEGEE. CDR3: CASSLDRVGETQYF. The CDR3 DNA is TGTGCCAGCAGCTTGGACAGGGTCGGAGAGACCCAGTACTTC.

This clone was counted once. V is TRBV4-3 and J is TRBJ1-4; no definite D call. Germline-derived CDR1 and CDR2 are LGHNA and YSLEER. With 2 bases removed from V and 5 bases from J, the gap between germline ends came to 18 bases. The CDR3 length is 17 residues. The CDR3 reads CASSQYPGGRINEKLFF. The CDR3 DNA follows: TGCGCCAGCAGCCAATACCCAGGAGGCAGGATCAATGAAAAACTGTTTTTT.

The CDR3 nucleotides are TGTGCCAGCAGCTTAATGTTCGGGATAACCTACAATGAGCAGTTCTTC. It specifies CASSLMFGITYNEQFF. The chain carries TRBV11-3 and TRBJ2-1; weak D call: TRBD2 (5 bases). This CDR3 is built from 16 residues. Per the germline V gene, CDR1 is SGHNT and CDR2 is YENEEA. V lost 2 bases and J 2 bases, leaving 13 bases between the germline ends.

This chain connects TRBV4-3 to TRBJ2-3; D is perhaps TRBD2 (5 bases). Per germline, CDR1 LGHNA and CDR2 YSLEER. V shed 3 bases and J shed 4 bases, with 14 bases lying between them. This CDR3 comprises 15 residues. The CDR3 loop is CASSQIGLAPDTQYF. CDR3 coding DNA: TGCGCCAGCAGCCAGATCGGGCTAGCTCCAGATACGCAGTATTTT.

The chain has TRBV6-6 and TRBJ1-2, with TRBD1 identical over 7 bases. Germline CDR1 is MNHNY and CDR2 is SVGAGI (reference sequence). The trim removed 8 bases at V and 3 bases at J, leaving 9 bases unmatched. The CDR3 loop spans 14 amino acids. CDR3 in DNA: TGTGCCAGCCGAGGCTACAGGGGACACTATGGCTACACCTTC. This gives the protein CASRGYRGHYGYTF.

V is TRBV27 and J is TRBJ1-1; D is uncertain. The CDR3 extends over 14 amino acids. Germline CDR1 is MNHEY and CDR2 is SMNVEV (reference sequence). Trimming pared 5 bases from V and 1 base from J, leaving 11 bases between. The CDR3, as DNA: TGTGCCAGCAGTCTGAGGTTGGCGAACACTGAAGCTTTCTTT. Translating gives CASSLRLANTEAFF.

The chain links TRBV6-5 to TRBJ2-1; TRBD2 aligns across 10 bases. Germline V gene lookup returns CDR1 MNHEY and CDR2 SVGAGI. V shed 1 base and J 7 bases; nucleotides not matched to a gene: 7. The CDR3 is 16 amino acids. DNA for the CDR3: TGTGCCAGCAGTTACTTATCAGCGGGGGGGCATAATGAGCAGTTCTTC. This codes for CASSYLSAGGHNEQFF.